This T cell receptor (beta chain) was identified in a study of OX40 agonist ivuxolimab in advanced cancers. Study background: Across the patients, intravenous ivuxolimab was delivered every 2 weeks at 0.01 to 10 mg/kg. Study-level results: At 0.1 to 3.0 mg/kg, CD4+ and CD8+ blood T cells expanded clonally by week 6. Among patients with partial responses at 0.1-3.0 mg/kg, clonal expansion was among the lowest.

Sequenced by immunoSEQ multiplex PCR; TCRdb stores in-frame clones only, minus some. Of over 55,000 clones listed, about 89% are singletons. The sample holds a few counts of this clone. Its antigen is undetermined. CDR1 is MDHEN and CDR2 is SYDVKM in the germline V gene. The trim removed 7 bases at V and 2 bases at J, leaving 9 bases unmatched. The CDR3 is 15 residues long. The sequence was collected from an adult with an advanced solid tumor such as melanoma, head and neck, liver or kidney cancer. The specimen comprised CD4+ or CD8+ T cells sorted from blood, sampled in a trial of the OX40 agonist ivuxolimab. The rearrangement joins TRBV28 to TRBJ2-7; TRBD1 matches 9 bases. CDR3 loop: CASTSLRDRAYEQYF. CDR3 DNA sequence: TGTGCCAGCACCTCTCTCCGGGACAGGGCCTACGAGCAGTACTTC.